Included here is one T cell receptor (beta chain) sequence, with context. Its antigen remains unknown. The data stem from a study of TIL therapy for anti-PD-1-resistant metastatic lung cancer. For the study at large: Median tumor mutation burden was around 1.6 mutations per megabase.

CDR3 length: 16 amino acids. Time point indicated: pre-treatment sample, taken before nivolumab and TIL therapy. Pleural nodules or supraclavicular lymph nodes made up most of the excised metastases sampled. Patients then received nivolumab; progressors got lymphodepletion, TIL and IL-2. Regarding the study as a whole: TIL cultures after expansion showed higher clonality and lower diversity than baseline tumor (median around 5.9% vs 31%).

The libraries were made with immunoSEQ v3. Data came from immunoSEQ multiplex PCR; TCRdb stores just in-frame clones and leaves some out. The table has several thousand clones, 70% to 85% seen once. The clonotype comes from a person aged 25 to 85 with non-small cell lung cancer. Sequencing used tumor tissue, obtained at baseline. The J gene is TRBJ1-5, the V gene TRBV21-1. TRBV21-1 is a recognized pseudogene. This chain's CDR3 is CASSNAVTVGNQPQHF. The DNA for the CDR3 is TGTGCCAGCAGCAACGCCGTTACGGTGGGCAATCAGCCCCAGCATTTT.